These T cell receptor beta chains were read from a single sample in a study of CD4+ T cells in melanoma. Method: immunoSEQ multiplex PCR; TCRdb's copy keeps in-frame clones and lacks some. Here the sample spans 120,000 to 150,000 clones, approximately 91% being singletons. The source is a human donor with melanoma. The CDR3 runs from the conserved cysteine through the conserved F or W. Fields, in order: clone size, V gene, J gene, D gene, CDR3 DNA, CDR3 protein. D genes are given only for firm matches. Clone size is shown for a subset of rows, as once, few, many or a class of expanded clone.

abundance: NA
v_gene: TRBV30
j_gene: TRBJ2-5
d_gene: TRBD2
CDR3nt: TGTGCCTGGAATCCGAAGCGGGGGGGCTTAGAGACCCAGTACTTC
CDR3aa: CAWNPKRGGLETQYF

abundance: NA
v_gene: TRBV18
j_gene: TRBJ1-2
d_gene: NA
CDR3nt: TGTGCCAGCTCACCTACCGGGACGGAAGACATCTATGGCTACACCTTC
CDR3aa: CASSPTGTEDIYGYTF

abundance: NA
v_gene: TRBV5-4
j_gene: TRBJ1-2
d_gene: TRBD1
CDR3nt: TGTGCCAGCAGCCAGACAGGGAAGCGAGACTACACCTTC
CDR3aa: CASSQTGKRDYTF

abundance: NA
v_gene: TRBV29-1
j_gene: TRBJ2-1
d_gene: NA
CDR3nt: TGCAGCGTTCAGGGGGGGTACAATGAGCAGTTCTTC
CDR3aa: CSVQGGYNEQFF

abundance: NA
v_gene: TRBV7-9
j_gene: TRBJ2-5
d_gene: TRBD1
CDR3nt: TGTGCCAGCAGCCCGACAGGGGCCGGAAAGACCCAGTACTTC
CDR3aa: CASSPTGAGKTQYF

abundance: once
v_gene: TRBV9
j_gene: TRBJ2-5
d_gene: NA
CDR3nt: TGTGCCAGCAGCGTAGCTTGGGGGCGCCAAGAGACCCAGTACTTC
CDR3aa: CASSVAWGRQETQYF

abundance: NA
v_gene: TRBV18
j_gene: TRBJ2-1
d_gene: NA
CDR3nt: TGTGCCAGCTCACCCCAAAGGCTGGCGGAGCAGTTCTTC
CDR3aa: CASSPQRLAEQFF

abundance: NA
v_gene: TRBV5-1
j_gene: TRBJ2-2
d_gene: NA
CDR3nt: TGCGCCAGCAAGTCGGGACCTGAGGGCACCGGGGAGCTGTTTTTT
CDR3aa: CASKSGPEGTGELFF

abundance: NA
v_gene: TRBV7-2
j_gene: TRBJ1-2
d_gene: NA
CDR3nt: TGTGCCAGCAGCTTCGGCAGGGGAATCTATGGCTACACCTTC
CDR3aa: CASSFGRGIYGYTF

abundance: NA
v_gene: TRBV7-5
j_gene: TRBJ1-6
d_gene: NA
CDR3nt: TGTGCCAGAAGCTTAGCCTGCGTAAGGACAGGGGCTTCACCCCTCCACTTT
CDR3aa: CARSLACVRTGASPLHF

abundance: NA
v_gene: TRBV13
j_gene: TRBJ2-3
d_gene: NA
CDR3nt: TGTGCCAGCAGCCGACGTACCGGGAGCTTTAGCACAGATACGCAGTATTTT
CDR3aa: CASSRRTGSFSTDTQYF

abundance: NA
v_gene: TRBV19
j_gene: TRBJ1-6
d_gene: NA
CDR3nt: TGTGCCAGTAGTTTTGTCACGAATAATTCACCCCTCCACTTT
CDR3aa: CASSFVTNNSPLHF

abundance: once
v_gene: TRBV5-1
j_gene: TRBJ1-1
d_gene: NA
CDR3nt: TGCGCCAGCAGTGCATCGGTGGCGACTGAAGCTTTCTTT
CDR3aa: CASSASVATEAFF

abundance: NA
v_gene: TRBV5-4
j_gene: TRBJ2-3
d_gene: NA
CDR3nt: TGTGCCAGCAGCACCGACACAGATACGCAGTATTTT
CDR3aa: CASSTDTDTQYF

abundance: NA
v_gene: TRBV5-1
j_gene: TRBJ2-5
d_gene: NA
CDR3nt: TGCGCCAGCGGGGGGGGCAGGGGCCACCAAGAGACCCAGTACTTC
CDR3aa: CASGGGRGHQETQYF

abundance: NA
v_gene: TRBV9
j_gene: TRBJ1-3
d_gene: NA
CDR3nt: TGTGCCAGCAGCGTCGGACCCGGGACGGGAGGAAACACCATATATTTT
CDR3aa: CASSVGPGTGGNTIYF

abundance: NA
v_gene: TRBV5-4
j_gene: TRBJ2-1
d_gene: NA
CDR3nt: TGTGCCAGCAGCTGGGGGGGCCGGGGGGATGAGCAGTTCTTC
CDR3aa: CASSWGGRGDEQFF

abundance: NA
v_gene: TRBV30
j_gene: TRBJ2-3
d_gene: NA
CDR3nt: TGTGCCTGGAGGGGGACTGGGAGCACAGATACGCAGTATTTT
CDR3aa: CAWRGTGSTDTQYF

abundance: NA
v_gene: TRBV2
j_gene: TRBJ2-2
d_gene: TRBD2
CDR3nt: TGTGCCAGCAGCCGACTAGCGGTGAACACCGGGGAGCTGTTTTTT
CDR3aa: CASSRLAVNTGELFF

abundance: NA
v_gene: TRBV2
j_gene: TRBJ2-5
d_gene: NA
CDR3nt: TGTGCCAGCAGTGGCAGGGATCGAGAGACCCAGTACTTC
CDR3aa: CASSGRDRETQYF

abundance: NA
v_gene: TRBV20-1
j_gene: TRBJ1-1
d_gene: TRBD1
CDR3nt: TGCAGTGCTAAGACAGGGAGTGGAGCTTTCTTT
CDR3aa: CSAKTGSGAFF

abundance: NA
v_gene: TRBV6-6
j_gene: TRBJ1-5
d_gene: NA
CDR3nt: TGTGCCAGCAGTAAACAGGGCGGTCAGCCCCAGCATTTT
CDR3aa: CASSKQGGQPQHF

abundance: NA
v_gene: TRBV5-1
j_gene: TRBJ1-2
d_gene: TRBD1
CDR3nt: TGCGCCAGCAGCTCCGGACAGGGTGGGGATGGCTACACCTTC
CDR3aa: CASSSGQGGDGYTF

abundance: NA
v_gene: TRBV6-1
j_gene: TRBJ2-1
d_gene: TRBD1
CDR3nt: TGTGCCAGCAGTGAAGCACCGGGACAGGGCTACAATGAGCAGTTCTTC
CDR3aa: CASSEAPGQGYNEQFF

abundance: NA
v_gene: TRBV5-1
j_gene: TRBJ2-5
d_gene: NA
CDR3nt: TGCGCCAGCAGACAGGGCAGTCAAGAGACCCAGTACTTC
CDR3aa: CASRQGSQETQYF

abundance: few
v_gene: TRBV5-1
j_gene: TRBJ1-4
d_gene: NA
CDR3nt: TGCGCCAGCAGCTCAGGGGCGCGGAATGAAAAACTGTTTTTT
CDR3aa: CASSSGARNEKLFF

abundance: NA
v_gene: TRBV5-1
j_gene: TRBJ1-1
d_gene: NA
CDR3nt: TGCGCCAGCAGCTTGTTGGGGAACACTGAAGCTTTCTTT
CDR3aa: CASSLLGNTEAFF

abundance: NA
v_gene: TRBV10-2
j_gene: TRBJ2-3
d_gene: TRBD1
CDR3nt: TGCGCCAGCAGAGAGAGGGACAGGCTCACAGATACGCAGTATTTT
CDR3aa: CASRERDRLTDTQYF

abundance: NA
v_gene: TRBV19
j_gene: TRBJ2-6
d_gene: NA
CDR3nt: TGTGCCAGTCTGCAGACGGGGTCCGGGGCCAACGTCCTGACTTTC
CDR3aa: CASLQTGSGANVLTF

abundance: NA
v_gene: TRBV18
j_gene: TRBJ1-5
d_gene: TRBD1
CDR3nt: TGTGCCAGCTCACCAGAAGGGGGCCGTCAGCCCCAGCATTTT
CDR3aa: CASSPEGGRQPQHF

abundance: once
v_gene: TRBV6-6
j_gene: TRBJ1-1
d_gene: TRBD1
CDR3nt: TGTGCCAGCAGCCGGACAGGTATGAACACTGAAGCTTTCTTT
CDR3aa: CASSRTGMNTEAFF